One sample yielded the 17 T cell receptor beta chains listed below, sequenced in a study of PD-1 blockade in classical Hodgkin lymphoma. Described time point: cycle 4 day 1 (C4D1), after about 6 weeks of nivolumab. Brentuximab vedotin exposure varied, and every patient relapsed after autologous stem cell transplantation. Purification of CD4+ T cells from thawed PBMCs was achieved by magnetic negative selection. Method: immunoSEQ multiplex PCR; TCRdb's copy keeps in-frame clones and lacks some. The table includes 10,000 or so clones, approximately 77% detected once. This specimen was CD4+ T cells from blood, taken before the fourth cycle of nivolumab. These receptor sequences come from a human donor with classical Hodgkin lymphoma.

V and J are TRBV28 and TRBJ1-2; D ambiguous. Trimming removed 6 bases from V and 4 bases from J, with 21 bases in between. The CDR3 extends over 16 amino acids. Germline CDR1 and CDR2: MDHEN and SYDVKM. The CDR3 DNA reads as TGTGCCAGCAGCTCCCAGAGGGCAGACATCACCTATGGCTACACCTTC. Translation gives CASSSQRADITYGYTF.

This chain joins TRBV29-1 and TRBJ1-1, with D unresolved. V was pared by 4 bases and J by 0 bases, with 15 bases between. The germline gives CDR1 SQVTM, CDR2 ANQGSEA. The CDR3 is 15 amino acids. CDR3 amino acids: CSVGRGGGMNTEAFF. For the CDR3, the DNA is TGCAGCGTTGGTCGGGGAGGCGGCATGAACACTGAAGCTTTCTTT.

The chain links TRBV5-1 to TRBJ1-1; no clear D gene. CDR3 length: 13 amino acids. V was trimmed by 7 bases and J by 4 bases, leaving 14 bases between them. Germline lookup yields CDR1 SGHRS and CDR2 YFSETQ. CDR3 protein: CASHPPSLTEAFF. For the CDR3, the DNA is TGCGCCAGCCACCCCCCCAGCCTCACTGAAGCTTTCTTT.

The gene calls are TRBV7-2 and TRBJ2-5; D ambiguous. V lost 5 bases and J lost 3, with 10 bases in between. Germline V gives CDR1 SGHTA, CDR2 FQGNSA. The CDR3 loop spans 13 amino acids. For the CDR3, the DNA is TGTGCCAGCAGCAGAGCGTCGAAAGAGACCCAGTACTTC. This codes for CASSRASKETQYF.

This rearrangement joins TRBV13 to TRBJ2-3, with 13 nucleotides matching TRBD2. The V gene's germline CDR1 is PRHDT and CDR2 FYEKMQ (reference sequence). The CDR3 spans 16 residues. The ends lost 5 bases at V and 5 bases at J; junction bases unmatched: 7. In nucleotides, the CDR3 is TGTGCCAGCAGCCGCCCGGGACTAGCGGGGTTAGATACGCAGTATTTT. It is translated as CASSRPGLAGLDTQYF.

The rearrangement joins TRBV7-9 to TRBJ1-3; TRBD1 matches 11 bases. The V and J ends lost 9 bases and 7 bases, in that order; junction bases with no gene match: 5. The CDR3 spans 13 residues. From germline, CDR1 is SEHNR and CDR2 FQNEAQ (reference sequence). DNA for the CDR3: TGTGCCAGGGTCCGGGACAGGGGGAACACCATATATTTT. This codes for CARVRDRGNTIYF.

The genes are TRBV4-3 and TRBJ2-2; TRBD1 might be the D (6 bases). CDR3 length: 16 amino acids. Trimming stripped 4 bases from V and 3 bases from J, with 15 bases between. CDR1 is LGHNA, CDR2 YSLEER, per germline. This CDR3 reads CASSRHRDRYTGELFF. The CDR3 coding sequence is TGCGCCAGCAGCCGTCACAGGGACCGGTACACCGGGGAGCTGTTTTTT.

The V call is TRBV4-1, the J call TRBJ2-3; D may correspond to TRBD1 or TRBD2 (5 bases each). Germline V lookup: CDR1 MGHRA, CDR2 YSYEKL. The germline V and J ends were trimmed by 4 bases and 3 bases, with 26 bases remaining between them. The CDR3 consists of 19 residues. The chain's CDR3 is CASSRAPGPNSKATDTQYF. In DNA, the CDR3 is TGCGCCAGCAGCCGAGCCCCGGGGCCGAACAGCAAGGCTACAGATACGCAGTATTTT.

CDR3 amino acids: CASSLAGAGTKNIQYF. The CDR3 DNA sequence: TGCGCCAGCAGCTTGGCCGGTGCGGGGACCAAAAACATTCAGTACTTC. This chain uses TRBV5-1 with TRBJ2-4, with a weak D call TRBD2 (6 bases). Germline-derived CDR1 and CDR2 are SGHRS and YFSETQ. This CDR3 has 16 residues. V was pared by 0 bases and J by 2 bases, with 12 bases between.

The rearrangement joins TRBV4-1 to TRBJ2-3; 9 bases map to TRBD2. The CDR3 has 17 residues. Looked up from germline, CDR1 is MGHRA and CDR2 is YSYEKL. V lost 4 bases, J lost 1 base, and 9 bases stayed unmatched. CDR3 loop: CASSPGTSYFRTDTQYF. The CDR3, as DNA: TGCGCCAGCAGCCCGGGGACTAGCTACTTTCGCACAGATACGCAGTATTTT.

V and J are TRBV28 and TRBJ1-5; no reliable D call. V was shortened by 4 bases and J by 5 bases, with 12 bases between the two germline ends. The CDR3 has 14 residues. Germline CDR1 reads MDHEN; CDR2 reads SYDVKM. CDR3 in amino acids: CASSSQVGDQPQHF. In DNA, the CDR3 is TGTGCCAGCAGTTCACAAGTTGGGGATCAGCCCCAGCATTTT.

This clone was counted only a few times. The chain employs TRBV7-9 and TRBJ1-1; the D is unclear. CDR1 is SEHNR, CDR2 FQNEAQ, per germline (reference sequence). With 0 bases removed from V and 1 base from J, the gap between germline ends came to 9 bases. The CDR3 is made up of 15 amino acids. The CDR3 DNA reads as TGTGCCAGCAGCTTAGCCTTGGGAACGAACACTGAAGCTTTCTTT. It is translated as CASSLALGTNTEAFF.

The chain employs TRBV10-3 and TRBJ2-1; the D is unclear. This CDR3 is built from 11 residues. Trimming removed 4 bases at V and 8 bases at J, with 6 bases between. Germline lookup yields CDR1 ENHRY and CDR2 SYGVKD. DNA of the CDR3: TGTGCCATCAGTGGTAGGGATGAGCAGTTCTTC. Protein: CAISGRDEQFF.

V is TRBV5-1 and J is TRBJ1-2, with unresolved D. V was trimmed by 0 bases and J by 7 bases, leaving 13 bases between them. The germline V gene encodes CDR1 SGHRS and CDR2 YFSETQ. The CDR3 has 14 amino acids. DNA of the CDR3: TGCGCCAGCAGCTTGGATACGGGTTCAAGTGGCTACACCTTC. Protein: CASSLDTGSSGYTF.

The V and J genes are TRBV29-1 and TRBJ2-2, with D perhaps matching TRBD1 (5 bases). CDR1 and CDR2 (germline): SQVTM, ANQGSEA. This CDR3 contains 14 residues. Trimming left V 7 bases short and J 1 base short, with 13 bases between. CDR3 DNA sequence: TGCAGCGCCCAGTCCCAGGGGAACACCGGGGAGCTGTTTTTT. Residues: CSAQSQGNTGELFF.

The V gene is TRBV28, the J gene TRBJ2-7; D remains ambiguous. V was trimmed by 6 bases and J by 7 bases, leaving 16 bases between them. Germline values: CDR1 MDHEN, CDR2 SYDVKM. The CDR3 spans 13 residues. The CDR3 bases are TGTGCCAGCAGGAGGATGGGGTTTGATGAGCAGTACTTC. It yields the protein CASRRMGFDEQYF.

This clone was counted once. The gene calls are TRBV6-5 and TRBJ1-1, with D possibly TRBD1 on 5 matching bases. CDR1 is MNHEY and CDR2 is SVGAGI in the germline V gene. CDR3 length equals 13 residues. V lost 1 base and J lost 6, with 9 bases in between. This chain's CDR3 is CASSYYRGSEAFF. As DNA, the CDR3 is TGTGCCAGCAGTTACTATAGGGGCTCTGAAGCTTTCTTT.